The 11 T cell receptor beta chains in this list originate from one sample, sequenced in a study of cytomegalovirus exposure and HLA in healthy donors. The PCR ran on 60 Vbeta and 13 Jbeta primers. Sequenced by immunoSEQ multiplex PCR; TCRdb stores in-frame clones only, minus some. This sample carries some 120,000 clones, with more than 3.5% going to the ten biggest clones. Material: PBMCs. Source of these receptors: a man aged 30 to 45 in good health and CMV-seronegative.

The chain couples TRBV30 to TRBJ1-4; D may be TRBD1 (5 bases). CDR1 is GTSNPN, CDR2 SVGIG, per germline (reference sequence). The CDR3 has 16 residues. The V and J ends lost 2 bases and 2 bases respectively, with 15 bases between them. The CDR3 spells CAWSFRGSRTNEKLFF. The CDR3 nucleotides are TGTGCCTGGAGTTTCCGGGGGTCTCGGACTAATGAAAAACTGTTTTTT. The entire variable domain, with the rest obtained from reference TRBV30 and TRBJ1-4, is as follows: SQTIHQWPATLVQPVGSPLSLECTVEGTSNPNLYWYRQAAGRGLQLLFYSVGIGQISSEVPQNLSASRPQDRQFILSSKKLLLSDSGFYLCAWSFRGSRTNEKLFFGSGTQLSVL.

The chain couples TRBV4-3 to TRBJ1-1; perhaps TRBD1 as D (6 bases). Trimming stripped 0 bases from V and 0 bases from J, with 11 bases between. The CDR3 sequence is 16 residues long. Germline values: CDR1 LGHNA, CDR2 YSLEER. The CDR3 nucleotides are TGCGCCAGCAGCCAAGAGGCCAGGGGCATGAACACTGAAGCTTTCTTT. This sequence encodes CASSQEARGMNTEAFF.

This chain connects TRBV7-8 to TRBJ1-2; 8 bases are shared with TRBD1. The CDR3 runs to 14 residues. The J segment lost 5 bases and the V segment lost 5 bases, leaving 7 bases of the junction unmatched. Germline CDR1 reads SGHVS; CDR2 reads FQNEAQ. CDR3 DNA: TGTGCCAGCAGCCCACTGACAGGGGATTATGGCTACACCTTC. Protein: CASSPLTGDYGYTF. Supplemented by reference TRBV7-8 and TRBJ1-2, the full variable domain reads GAGVSQSPRYKVAKRGQDVALRCDPISGHVSLFWYQQALGQGPEFLTYFQNEAQLDKSGLPSDRFFAERPEGSVSTLKIQRTQQEDSAVYLCASSPLTGDYGYTFGSGTRLTVV.

This chain links TRBV27 with TRBJ2-7, with a possible D match to TRBD1 (6 bases). The CDR3 is 13 amino acids. V dropped 9 bases and J dropped 0 bases, with 12 bases sitting between them. Germline V gives CDR1 MNHEY, CDR2 SMNVEV (reference sequence). The CDR3 reads CARGDNRSYEQYF. The CDR3 region has the DNA TGTGCCAGAGGGGACAATCGCTCCTACGAGCAGTACTTC.

The chain is built from TRBV28 and TRBJ2-7, with TRBD1 matching over 9 bases. Germline CDR1 reads MDHEN; CDR2 reads SYDVKM. This CDR3 has 15 amino acids. The ends lost 3 bases at V and 3 bases at J; junction bases unmatched: 6. The CDR3 protein is CASSFAGTGFYEQYF. Here the CDR3 DNA reads TGTGCCAGCAGTTTTGCAGGGACAGGGTTCTACGAGCAGTACTTC.

V usage is TRBV4-3 and J usage is TRBJ2-3, with 9 nucleotides matching TRBD1. Trimming cost V 3 bases and J 4 bases; bases outside gene matches: 5. The CDR3 totals 15 residues. Germline V gene lookup returns CDR1 LGHNA and CDR2 YSLEER. The CDR3, as DNA: TGCGCCAGCAGCCAGGAGGGGACAGGGCCAGATACGCAGTATTTT. Translation gives CASSQEGTGPDTQYF.

The chain recombines TRBV2 with TRBJ2-7; perhaps TRBD2 as D (7 bases). There are 13 residues in the CDR3. Germline loops: CDR1 SNHLY, CDR2 FYNNEI. V lost 9 bases and J 2 bases, leaving 14 bases between the germline ends. CDR3 in amino acids: CASDGGTTYEQYF. CDR3 coding DNA: TGTGCCAGTGACGGGGGGACAACCTACGAGCAGTACTTC. The full variable domain, completed using reference TRBV2 and TRBJ2-7, is EPEVTQTPSHQVTQMGQEVILRCVPISNHLYFYWYRQILGQKVEFLVSFYNNEISEKSEIFDDQFSVERPDGSNFTLKIRSTKLEDSAMYFCASDGGTTYEQYFGPGTRLTVT.

This rearrangement joins TRBV2 to TRBJ1-4, with D possibly TRBD1 on 5 matching bases. Germline CDR1 and CDR2: SNHLY and FYNNEI. The ends were cut back, 2 bases at V and 7 bases at J, with 11 bases in the middle. The CDR3 runs to 14 residues. In DNA form, the CDR3 reads TGTGCCAGCAGTGAACAGGGATTGGGTGAAAAACTGTTTTTT. Translating it yields CASSEQGLGEKLFF.

V gene TRBV5-4 combines with J gene TRBJ2-1; 11 bases align to TRBD2. The trim removed 3 bases at V and 4 bases at J, leaving 9 bases unmatched. This CDR3 is 17 amino acids long. The V gene's germline CDR1 is SGHNT and CDR2 YYREEE (reference sequence). CDR3 nucleotide sequence: TGTGCCAGCAGCTGGGGTACTAGCGGGGGCCGATACAATGAGCAGTTCTTC. Translating gives CASSWGTSGGRYNEQFF.

The chain is built from TRBV10-3 and TRBJ2-5; 10 bases map to TRBD2. The germline V gene has CDR1 ENHRY and CDR2 SYGVKD. Losses at the gene ends were 3 bases for V and 1 base for J; bases not matched to a gene: 5. The CDR3 extends over 16 amino acids. CDR3 sequence (DNA): TGTGCCATCAGTGAAGGTAGCGGGGGGATCCAAGAGACCCAGTACTTC. Protein product: CAISEGSGGIQETQYF.

V and J are TRBV10-3 and TRBJ1-1; 7 bases align to TRBD1. CDR3 size: 15 residues. Germline CDR1 ENHRY, CDR2 SYGVKD. Germline trimming cut 5 bases from V and 0 bases from J; bases unmatched to any gene: 6. The CDR3, as DNA: TGTGCCATCAGTTTCTCGGGACAGCTGAACACTGAAGCTTTCTTT. As protein: CAISFSGQLNTEAFF.